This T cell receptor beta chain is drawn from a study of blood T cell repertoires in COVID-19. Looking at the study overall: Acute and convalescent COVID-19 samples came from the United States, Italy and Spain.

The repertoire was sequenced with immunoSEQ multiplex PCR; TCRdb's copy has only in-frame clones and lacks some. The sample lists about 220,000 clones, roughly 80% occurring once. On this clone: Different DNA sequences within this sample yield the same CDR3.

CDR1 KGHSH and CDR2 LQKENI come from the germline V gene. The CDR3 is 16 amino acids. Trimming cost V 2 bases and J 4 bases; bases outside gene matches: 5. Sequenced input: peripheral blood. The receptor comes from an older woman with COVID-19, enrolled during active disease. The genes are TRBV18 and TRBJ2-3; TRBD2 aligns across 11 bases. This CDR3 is CASSPSIAGGPDTQYF. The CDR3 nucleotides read TGTGCCAGCTCACCATCTATAGCGGGAGGGCCAGATACGCAGTATTTT.